This TCR beta chain was identified during a study of control samples from healthy donors and cancer patients. The V end was cut by 7 bases, the J end by 6 bases, with 12 bases between. Germline V gives CDR1 MNHEY, CDR2 SMNVEV (reference sequence). The CDR3 extends over 12 amino acids. A single count supports this clone. This table comes from immunoSEQ multiplex PCR, and its TCRdb copy is limited to in-frame clones, with some not included. Of more than 85,000 clones in the sample, just over 90% were seen once. The TCR comes from a woman between 18 and 29 years old in good health. Sequencing was carried out using blood. J is TRBJ2-5 and V is TRBV27; D not certain. The CDR3 here is CASTSALKTQYF. The CDR3 coding sequence is TGTGCCAGCACATCAGCTCTAAAGACCCAGTACTTC.